This TCR beta chain was sequenced during a study of blood T cell repertoires in COVID-19. Study overall: COVID-19 samples from acute and convalescent phases originated in the United States, Italy and Spain. Sources were T cells, B-cell-depleted T cells, or PBMCs; the material itself was cDNA or gDNA.

There are 16 residues in the CDR3. The germline V and J ends were trimmed by 1 base and 4 bases, with 13 bases remaining between them. The germline V gene encodes CDR1 MDHEN and CDR2 SYDVKM. As processed by the authors: Using reference gene primer amplification, nucleated cell counts were estimated. The protocol was immunoSEQ multiplex PCR, while the TCRdb copy is restricted to in-frame clones and leaves out a portion. V, J and clone size are taken as reported in that table, and D and trimming were inferred from the DNA itself. The repertoire includes about 150,000 clones, around 87% of them detected once, and under 7.5% sits in the top ten.

The origin of this receptor is a man of 80 years or more with acute or convalescent COVID-19. Sequencing was carried out using peripheral blood. The chain is built from TRBV28 and TRBJ2-2, with a tentative D call TRBD2 (6 bases). CDR3 region: CASSLLGGVGTGELFF. DNA of the CDR3: TGTGCCAGCAGTTTATTAGGAGGGGTGGGCACCGGGGAGCTGTTTTTT.